Listed below are T cell receptor beta chains from one sample, sequenced in a study of T cell responses to AZD1222 COVID-19 vaccine. Data came from immunoSEQ multiplex PCR; TCRdb stores just in-frame clones and leaves some out. The table has some 150,000 clones, more than 70% seen once; the top ten hold more than 2.5%. Specimen: peripheral blood, collected on day 0 of AZD1222 vaccination. Every receptor here comes from an adult in good health. The CDR3 runs from the conserved cysteine through the conserved F or W. The D gene is left open where the match is weak. A row's size may be missing; if present it is once, few, many or a size class.

clone size	CDR3 length	V gene	D gene	J gene	CDR3 DNA	CDR3 protein
-	17	TRBV3-1/TRBV3-2	TRBD2	TRBJ2-7	TGTGCCAGCAGCCAAGATCACTTCGGGAGGCCGACCTACGAGCAGTACTTC	CASSQDHFGRPTYEQYF
-	16	TRBV4-1	TRBD2	TRBJ2-1	TGCGCCAGCAAACCCGAGCGGGGGGGCAGGTACAATGAGCAGTTCTTC	CASKPERGGRYNEQFF
once	15	TRBV5-4	TRBD2	TRBJ2-5	TGTGCCAGCAGCTTGGTACCTAGCGGGGAAGAGACCCAGTACTTC	CASSLVPSGEETQYF
once	15	TRBV27	-	TRBJ2-2	TGTGCCAGCAGTCCCGGACAAATTAACACCGGGGAGCTGTTTTTT	CASSPGQINTGELFF
-	13	TRBV11-2	TRBD1	TRBJ2-7	TGTGCCAGCAGCTTGGACAGGGGCTACGAGCAGTACTTC	CASSLDRGYEQYF
few	15	TRBV7-9	TRBD1	TRBJ2-2	TGTGCCAGCATCCGACCCGGGGACAGCACCGGGGAGCTGTTTTTT	CASIRPGDSTGELFF
few	14	TRBV18	TRBD1	TRBJ1-4	TGTGCCAGCTCACCTGGACAGGGGGGTGAAAAACTGTTTTTT	CASSPGQGGEKLFF
-	17	TRBV27	TRBD1	TRBJ1-1	TGTGCCAGCTGGGACCCCCGAGGGGGGACAGGGAGCACTGAAGCTTTCTTT	CASWDPRGGTGSTEAFF
-	16	TRBV5-1	-	TRBJ1-1	TGCGCCAGCAGCTTGGCCGATTACACGGGGGACACTGAAGCTTTCTTT	CASSLADYTGDTEAFF
-	13	TRBV27	-	TRBJ1-2	TGTGCCAGCAGTTTATCGGGGGTTTATGGCTACACCTTC	CASSLSGVYGYTF
-	13	TRBV5-1	-	TRBJ1-2	TGCGCCAGCCGACCTGCTGGGGGAAATGGCTACACCTTC	CASRPAGGNGYTF
-	15	TRBV7-8	TRBD1	TRBJ2-7	TGTGCCAGCAGCCCGGCAGGGACAGGGGGCTACGAGCAGTACTTC	CASSPAGTGGYEQYF
-	17	TRBV19	-	TRBJ1-1	TGTGCCAGTAGTCTGACCTACGCAAGCCGCATGAACACTGAAGCTTTCTTT	CASSLTYASRMNTEAFF
-	12	TRBV24-1	TRBD1	TRBJ1-1	TGTGCCACCAGTGACCCGACAGGGGAAGCTTTCTTT	CATSDPTGEAFF
-	15	TRBV6-5	TRBD2	TRBJ2-7	TGTGCCAGCAGTCAGACTAGCGGGAGCTCCTACGAGCAGTACTTC	CASSQTSGSSYEQYF
-	16	TRBV6-2/TRBV6-3	-	TRBJ2-5	TGTGCCAGCAGTTACTCGATGGAAACCTCGGAAGAGACCCAGTACTTC	CASSYSMETSEETQYF
once	16	TRBV5-4	-	TRBJ1-6	TGTGCCAGCAGCCGGGTTGGACAGCGTGGAAATTCACCCCTCCACTTT	CASSRVGQRGNSPLHF
-	14	TRBV6-4	-	TRBJ2-2	TGTGCCAGCAGTGTGGAGGGGGACACCGGGGAGCTGTTTTTT	CASSVEGDTGELFF
-	13	TRBV7-2	TRBD1	TRBJ1-2	TGTGCCAGCAGCCAAAACAGGGGGTCCGGCTACACCTTC	CASSQNRGSGYTF
-	13	TRBV6-5	-	TRBJ1-6	TGTGCCAGCAGCCCGGCCTCCGATTCACCCCTCCACTTT	CASSPASDSPLHF
-	13	TRBV3-1/TRBV3-2	-	TRBJ2-5	TGTGCCAGCAGCCCAAACAGGGAAGAGACCCAGTACTTC	CASSPNREETQYF
few	14	TRBV7-2	-	TRBJ1-2	TGTGCCAGCAGCTCGGGGGTACGGAATTATGGCTACACCTTC	CASSSGVRNYGYTF
-	14	TRBV7-9	-	TRBJ2-7	TGTGCCAGCAGCTTAATTGGAGGGAACTACGAGCAGTACTTC	CASSLIGGNYEQYF
-	15	TRBV4-3	TRBD1	TRBJ1-4	TGCGCCAGCAGCCAATTCGAGGGGGCTGACGAAAAACTGTTTTTT	CASSQFEGADEKLFF
-	14	TRBV7-2	-	TRBJ2-3	TGTGCCAGCAGCTTAGAATGGGCCCAAGATACGCAGTATTTT	CASSLEWAQDTQYF
-	14	TRBV28	TRBD1	TRBJ1-5	TGTGCCAGCAGCCCGGGGACAGGTATTCAGCCCCAGCATTTT	CASSPGTGIQPQHF
-	14	TRBV15	-	TRBJ2-7	TGTGCCACCAGCAGAGGCCCGCAGCTCTACGAGCAGTACTTC	CATSRGPQLYEQYF
-	14	TRBV5-4	TRBD1	TRBJ2-7	TGTGCCAGCAGCTTGGACAGGGGCAGGACCCCGCAATACTTC	CASSLDRGRTPQYF
-	17	TRBV7-6	-	TRBJ2-5	TGTGCCAGCAGCTTCACTACCTACCTAGGGGCGCCAGAGACCCAGTACTTC	CASSFTTYLGAPETQYF
-	17	TRBV10-2	TRBD2	TRBJ2-2	TGCGCCAGCAGATTCGGGCTAGCGGGAGGGCCGGCCGGGGAGCTGTTTTTT	CASRFGLAGGPAGELFF
-	14	TRBV18	TRBD1	TRBJ1-1	TGTGCCAGCTCACTCAACAGGGGATGGACTGAAGCTTTCTTT	CASSLNRGWTEAFF
-	15	TRBV28	TRBD1	TRBJ2-1	TGTGCCAGCAGCCAGGGACAGGGAAACGTCAATGAGCAGTTCTTC	CASSQGQGNVNEQFF
-	14	TRBV13	-	TRBJ1-2	TGTGCCAGCAGTTCCGGCCAACCTAACTATGGCTACACCTTC	CASSSGQPNYGYTF
-	12	TRBV7-9	-	TRBJ2-7	TGTGCCAGCAGCCCCGGCCCCTACGAGCAGTACTTC	CASSPGPYEQYF
-	11	TRBV6-6	-	TRBJ2-7	TGTGCCAGCAGCGACGCCAACGAGCAGTACTTC	CASSDANEQYF
once	13	TRBV7-2	-	TRBJ2-3	TGTGCCAGCAGCCCAAGAAGCTCGGGTACGCAGTATTTT	CASSPRSSGTQYF
-	12	TRBV30	-	TRBJ2-7	TGTGCCTGGAGTGTGACAGTTTACGAGCAGTACTTC	CAWSVTVYEQYF
-	13	TRBV24-1	-	TRBJ1-2	TGTGCCACCCCGGTGAGTTCTAACTATGGCTACACCTTC	CATPVSSNYGYTF
few	16	TRBV25-1	TRBD1	TRBJ1-1	TGTGCCAGCAGTCAAAGACAGGGGGCAGGTAGGGCTGAAGCTTTCTTT	CASSQRQGAGRAEAFF